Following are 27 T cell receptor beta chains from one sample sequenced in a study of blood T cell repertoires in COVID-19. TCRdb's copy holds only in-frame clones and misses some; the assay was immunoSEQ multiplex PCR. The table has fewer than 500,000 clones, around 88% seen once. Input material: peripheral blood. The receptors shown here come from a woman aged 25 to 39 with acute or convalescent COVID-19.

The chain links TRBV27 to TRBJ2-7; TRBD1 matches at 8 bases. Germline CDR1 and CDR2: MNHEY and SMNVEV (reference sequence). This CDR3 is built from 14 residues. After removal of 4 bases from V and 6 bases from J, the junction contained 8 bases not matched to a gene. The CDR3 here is CASSSDRDRAEQYF. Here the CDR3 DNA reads TGTGCCAGCAGTTCGGACAGGGATCGCGCCGAGCAGTACTTC.

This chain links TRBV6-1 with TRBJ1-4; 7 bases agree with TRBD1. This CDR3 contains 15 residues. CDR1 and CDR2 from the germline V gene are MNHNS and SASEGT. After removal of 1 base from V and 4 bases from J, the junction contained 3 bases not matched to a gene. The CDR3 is CASSEGTGGNEKLFF. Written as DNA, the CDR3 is TGTGCCAGCAGTGAAGGGACAGGAGGTAATGAAAAACTGTTTTTT.

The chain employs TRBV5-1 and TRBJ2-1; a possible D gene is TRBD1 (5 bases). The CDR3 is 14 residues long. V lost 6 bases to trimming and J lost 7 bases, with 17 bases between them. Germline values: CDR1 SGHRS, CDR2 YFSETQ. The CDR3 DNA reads TGCGCCAGCACGACAGAGCCGCCTCGTAATGAGCAGTTCTTC. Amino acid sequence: CASTTEPPRNEQFF. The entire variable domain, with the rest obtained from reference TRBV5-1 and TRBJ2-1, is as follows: KAGVTQTPRYLIKTRGQQVTLSCSPISGHRSVSWYQQTPGQGLQFLFEYFSETQRNKGNFPGRFSGRQFSNSRSEMNVSTLELGDSALYLCASTTEPPRNEQFFGPGTRLTVL.

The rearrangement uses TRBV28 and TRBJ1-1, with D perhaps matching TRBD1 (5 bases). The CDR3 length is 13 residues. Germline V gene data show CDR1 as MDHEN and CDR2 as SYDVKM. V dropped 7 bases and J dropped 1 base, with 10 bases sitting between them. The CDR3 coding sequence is TGTGCCAGCAAGGGGATAGGGAACACTGAAGCTTTCTTT. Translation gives CASKGIGNTEAFF.

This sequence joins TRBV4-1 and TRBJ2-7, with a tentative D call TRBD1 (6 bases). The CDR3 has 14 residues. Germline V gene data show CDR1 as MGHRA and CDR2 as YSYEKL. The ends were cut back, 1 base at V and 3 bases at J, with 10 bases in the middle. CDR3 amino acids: CASSQAEQGYEQYF. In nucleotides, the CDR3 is TGCGCCAGCAGCCAAGCCGAACAGGGCTACGAGCAGTACTTC.

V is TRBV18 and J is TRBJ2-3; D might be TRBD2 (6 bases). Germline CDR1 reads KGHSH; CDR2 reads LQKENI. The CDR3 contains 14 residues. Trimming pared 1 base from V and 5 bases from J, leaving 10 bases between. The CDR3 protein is CASSPRAGKDTQYF. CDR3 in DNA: TGTGCCAGCTCACCACGTGCGGGGAAAGATACGCAGTATTTT.

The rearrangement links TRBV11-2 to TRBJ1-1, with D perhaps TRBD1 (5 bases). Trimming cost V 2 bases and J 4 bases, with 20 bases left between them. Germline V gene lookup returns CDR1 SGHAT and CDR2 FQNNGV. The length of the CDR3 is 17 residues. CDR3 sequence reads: CASSLNFARGGITEAFF. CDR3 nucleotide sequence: TGTGCCAGCAGCTTAAACTTTGCTAGGGGCGGGATCACTGAAGCTTTCTTT.

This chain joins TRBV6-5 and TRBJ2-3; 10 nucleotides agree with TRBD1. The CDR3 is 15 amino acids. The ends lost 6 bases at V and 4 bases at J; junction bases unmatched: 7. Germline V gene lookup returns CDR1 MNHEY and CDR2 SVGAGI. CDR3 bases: TGTGCCAGCAGCCTGACAGGGGGCGGAGCAGATACGCAGTATTTT. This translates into CASSLTGGGADTQYF.

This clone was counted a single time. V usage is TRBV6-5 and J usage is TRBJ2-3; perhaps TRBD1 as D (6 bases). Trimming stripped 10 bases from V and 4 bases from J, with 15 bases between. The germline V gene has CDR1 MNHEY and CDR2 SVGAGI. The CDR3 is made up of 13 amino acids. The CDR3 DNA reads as TGTGCCACTAGATATGGGGGCGCAGATACGCAGTATTTT. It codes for CATRYGGADTQYF.

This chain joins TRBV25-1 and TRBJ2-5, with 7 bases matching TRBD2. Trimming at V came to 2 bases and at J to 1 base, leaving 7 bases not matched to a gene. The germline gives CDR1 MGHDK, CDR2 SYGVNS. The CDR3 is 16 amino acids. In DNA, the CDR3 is TGTGCCAGCAGTGAACCCCGAGCGGGACCCCAAGAGACCCAGTACTTC. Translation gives CASSEPRAGPQETQYF.

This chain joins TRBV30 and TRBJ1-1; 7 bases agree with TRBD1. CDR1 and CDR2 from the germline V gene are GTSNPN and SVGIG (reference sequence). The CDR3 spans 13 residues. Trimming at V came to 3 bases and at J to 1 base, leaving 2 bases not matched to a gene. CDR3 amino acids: CAWRDRRNTEAFF. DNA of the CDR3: TGTGCCTGGAGGGACAGGAGGAACACTGAAGCTTTCTTT.

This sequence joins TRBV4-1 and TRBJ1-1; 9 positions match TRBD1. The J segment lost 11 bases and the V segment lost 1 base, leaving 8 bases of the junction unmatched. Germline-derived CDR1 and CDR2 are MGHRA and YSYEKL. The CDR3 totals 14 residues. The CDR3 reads CASSQVGQGATAFF. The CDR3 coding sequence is TGCGCCAGCAGCCAAGTGGGACAGGGCGCAACGGCTTTCTTT.

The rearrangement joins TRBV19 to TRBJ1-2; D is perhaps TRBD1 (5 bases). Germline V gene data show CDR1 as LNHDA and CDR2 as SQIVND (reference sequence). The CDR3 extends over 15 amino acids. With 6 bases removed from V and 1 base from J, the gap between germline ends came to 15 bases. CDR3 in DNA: TGTGCCAGTAGCGATCCTAGGGGATTTAACTATGGCTACACCTTC. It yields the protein CASSDPRGFNYGYTF.

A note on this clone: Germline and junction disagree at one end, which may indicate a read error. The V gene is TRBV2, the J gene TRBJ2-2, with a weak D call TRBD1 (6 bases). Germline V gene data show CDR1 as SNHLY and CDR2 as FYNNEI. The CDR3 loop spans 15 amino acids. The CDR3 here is CASREDRLGTGELFF. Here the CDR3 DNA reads TGTGCCAGCAGGGAAGACAGGCTTGGGACCGGGGAGCTGTTTTTT.

The CDR3 loop reads CASSQQVNPADTQYF. The CDR3 coding sequence is TGTGCCAGCAGTCAACAGGTTAATCCAGCAGATACGCAGTATTTT. The chain links TRBV7-3 to TRBJ2-3; tentatively, D is TRBD1 (5 bases). V was shortened by 6 bases and J by 4 bases, with 17 bases between the two germline ends. The CDR3 length is 15 residues. Germline loops: CDR1 SGHTA, CDR2 FQGTGA.

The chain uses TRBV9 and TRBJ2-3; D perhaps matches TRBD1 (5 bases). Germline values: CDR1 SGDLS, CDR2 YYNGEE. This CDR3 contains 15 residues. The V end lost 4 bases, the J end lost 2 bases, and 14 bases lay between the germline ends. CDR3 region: CASSLQGAHTDTQYF. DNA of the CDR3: TGTGCCAGCAGCCTCCAAGGGGCCCACACAGATACGCAGTATTTT.

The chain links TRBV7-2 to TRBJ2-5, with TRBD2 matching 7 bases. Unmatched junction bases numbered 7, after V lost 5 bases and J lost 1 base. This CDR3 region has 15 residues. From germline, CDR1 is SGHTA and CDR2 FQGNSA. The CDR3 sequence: CASSTRDYLQETQYF. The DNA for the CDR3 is TGTGCCAGCAGCACCCGGGACTATCTCCAAGAGACCCAGTACTTC.

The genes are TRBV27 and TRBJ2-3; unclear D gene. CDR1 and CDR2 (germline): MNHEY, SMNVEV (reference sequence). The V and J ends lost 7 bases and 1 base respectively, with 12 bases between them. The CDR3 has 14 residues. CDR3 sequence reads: CASKTSLGTDTQYF. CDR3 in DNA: TGTGCCAGCAAAACATCGTTGGGCACAGATACGCAGTATTTT.

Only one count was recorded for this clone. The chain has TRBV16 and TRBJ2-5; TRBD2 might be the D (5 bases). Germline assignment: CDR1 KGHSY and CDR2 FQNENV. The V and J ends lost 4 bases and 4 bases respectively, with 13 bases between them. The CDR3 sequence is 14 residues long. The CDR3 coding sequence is TGTGCCAGCAGCCGAAGGCAGGCGGGAGAGACCCAGTACTTC. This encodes CASSRRQAGETQYF.

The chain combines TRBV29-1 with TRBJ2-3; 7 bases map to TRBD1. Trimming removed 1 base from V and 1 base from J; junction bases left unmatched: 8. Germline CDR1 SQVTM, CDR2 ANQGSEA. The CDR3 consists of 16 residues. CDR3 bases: TGCAGCGTTGAAGCGCCTACGGGACAGCGCACAGATACGCAGTATTTT. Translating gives CSVEAPTGQRTDTQYF.

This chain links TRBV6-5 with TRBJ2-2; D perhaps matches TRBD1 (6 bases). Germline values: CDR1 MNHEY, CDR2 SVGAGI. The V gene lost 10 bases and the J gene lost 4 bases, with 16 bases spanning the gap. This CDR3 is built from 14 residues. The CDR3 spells CAISGTRGTGELFF. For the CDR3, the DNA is TGTGCCATCTCAGGGACACGCGGCACCGGGGAGCTGTTTTTT.

Here the CDR3 DNA reads TGTGCCAGCAGCTTAATGGCAGGCTCCTACGAGCAGTACTTC. It specifies CASSLMAGSYEQYF. The chain recombines TRBV7-9 with TRBJ2-7; D gene uncertain. V was shortened by 2 bases and J by 0 bases, with 8 bases between the two germline ends. This CDR3 is 14 amino acids long. Germline values: CDR1 SEHNR, CDR2 FQNEAQ (reference sequence).

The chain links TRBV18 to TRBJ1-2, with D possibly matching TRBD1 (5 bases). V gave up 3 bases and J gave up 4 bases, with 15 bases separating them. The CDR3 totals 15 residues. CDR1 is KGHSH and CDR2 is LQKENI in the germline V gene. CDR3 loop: CASSPGWQGSYGYTF. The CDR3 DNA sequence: TGTGCCAGCTCACCTGGTTGGCAGGGTTCCTATGGCTACACCTTC.

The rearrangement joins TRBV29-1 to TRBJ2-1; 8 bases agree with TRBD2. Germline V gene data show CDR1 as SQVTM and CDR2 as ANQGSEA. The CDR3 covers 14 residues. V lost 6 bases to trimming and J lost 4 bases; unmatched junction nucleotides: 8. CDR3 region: CSVRLAGGYNEQFF. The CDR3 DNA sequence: TGCAGCGTGCGCCTGGCGGGGGGTTACAATGAGCAGTTCTTC.

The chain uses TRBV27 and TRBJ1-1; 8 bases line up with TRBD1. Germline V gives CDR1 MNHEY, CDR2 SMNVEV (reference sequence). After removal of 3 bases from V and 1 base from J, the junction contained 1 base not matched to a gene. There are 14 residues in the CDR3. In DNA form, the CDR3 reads TGTGCCAGCAGTTTGGGACAGGAGAACACTGAAGCTTTCTTT. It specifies CASSLGQENTEAFF.

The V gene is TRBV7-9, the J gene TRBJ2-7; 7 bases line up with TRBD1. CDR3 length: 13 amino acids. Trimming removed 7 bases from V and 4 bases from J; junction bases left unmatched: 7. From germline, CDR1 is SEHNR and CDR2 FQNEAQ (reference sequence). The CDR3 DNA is TGTGCCAGCACCGGGGACAGAACTTACGAGCAGTACTTC. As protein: CASTGDRTYEQYF.

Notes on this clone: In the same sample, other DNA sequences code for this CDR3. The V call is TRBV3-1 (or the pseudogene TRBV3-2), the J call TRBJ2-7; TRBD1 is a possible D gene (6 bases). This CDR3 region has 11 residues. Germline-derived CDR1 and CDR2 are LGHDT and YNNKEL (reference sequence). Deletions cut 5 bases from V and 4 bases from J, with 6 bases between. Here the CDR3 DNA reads TGTGCCAGCAGCAGGGGGTACGAGCAGTACTTC. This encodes CASSRGYEQYF.